Listed below are T cell receptor beta chains from one sample, sequenced in a study of CD8 T cells in ankylosing spondylitis. From the 5' RACE reads, TCRdb called clonotypes with MiXCR, one entry per CDR3 protein. The table lists about 96,000 distinct CDR3 sequences, around 30% of them singletons, with over 50% in the top ten. The sequenced sample consisted of blood, either unsorted or a sorted T cell fraction (not recorded which). The receptors derive from a male donor with ankylosing spondylitis or in good health (not recorded which). Each CDR3 is given with its conserved first and last residue. A D gene is named only where the DNA matches it firmly. Size tells how often a clone was seen (once, few, many) or the class of an expanded clone, and some rows leave it out.

few | TRBJ1-1 | TRBV20-1 | - | CSLATALNTEAFF | TGCAGTTTGGCCACGGCCTTGAACACTGAAGCTTTCTTT
- | TRBJ1-5 | TRBV29-1 | - | CSVARGTNQPQHF | TGCAGCGTTGCTAGAGGGACTAATCAGCCCCAGCATTTT
- | TRBJ1-1 | TRBV3-1 | - | CASSRFEEAFF | TGTGCCAGCAGCCGGTTCGAAGAAGCTTTCTTT
once | TRBJ1-1 | TRBV5-1 | - | CASTSQPENTEAFF | TGCGCCAGCACCTCCCAACCAGAGAACACTGAAGCTTTCTTT
- | TRBJ2-4 | TRBV7-8 | - | CASSPARIQYF | TGTGCCAGCAGCCCCGCTCGGATTCAGTACTTC
- | TRBJ2-3 | TRBV7-6 | - | CASSLSGADTQYF | TGTGCCAGCAGCTTATCGGGGGCGGATACGCAGTATTTT
many | TRBJ2-4 | TRBV5-5 | - | CASSLVLAKNIQYF | TGTGCCAGCAGCTTGGTGCTAGCCAAAAACATTCAGTACTTC
few | TRBJ1-3 | TRBV9 | - | CASSDDQGSGNTIYF | TGTGCCAGCAGCGATGACCAGGGTTCTGGAAACACCATATATTTT
- | TRBJ2-7 | TRBV7-2 | TRBD1 | CASSFEIRQGLYEQYF | TGTGCCAGCAGCTTCGAGATCAGACAGGGGTTATACGAGCAGTACTTC
- | TRBJ1-1 | TRBV12-3/TRBV12-4 | TRBD1 | CASGTGARTEAFF | TGTGCCAGCGGGACAGGGGCGAGGACTGAAGCTTTCTTT
many | TRBJ2-1 | TRBV6-1 | TRBD1 | CASRRGLTYNEQFF | TGTGCCAGCAGAAGGGGGCTAACCTACAATGAGCAGTTCTTC
many | TRBJ2-7 | TRBV20-1 | TRBD1 | CSARKGANNLYEQYF | TGCAGTGCTAGAAAGGGGGCTAATAATCTTTACGAGCAGTACTTC
few | TRBJ2-1 | TRBV20-1 | - | CSASFPPSGLRPINEQFF | TGCAGTGCTAGTTTCCCTCCCTCGGGCCTCCGTCCCATCAATGAGCAGTTCTTC
- | TRBJ2-3 | TRBV18 | - | CASSRPSIDTQYF | TGTGCCAGCTCACGCCCTAGCATCGATACGCAGTATTTT
many | TRBJ2-2 | TRBV15 | TRBD2 | CATSRSPGLVFTGELFF | TGTGCCACCAGCAGAAGTCCGGGACTAGTCTTTACCGGGGAGCTGTTTTTT
few | TRBJ2-3 | TRBV27 | - | CASSLGSSDTQYF | TGTGCCAGCAGTTTGGGGAGTTCAGATACGCAGTATTTT
many | TRBJ2-7 | TRBV4-1 | TRBD2 | CASSQAGKMQAGAREQYF | TGCGCCAGCAGCCAAGCGGGAAAGATGCAAGCGGGAGCACGAGAGCAGTACTTC
- | TRBJ2-7 | TRBV6-1 | - | CASSDGWADEQYF | TGTGCCAGCAGTGACGGTTGGGCGGACGAGCAGTACTTC
few | TRBJ2-3 | TRBV3-1 | TRBD2 | CASSRGAGGTDTQYF | TGTGCCAGCAGCCGAGGGGCGGGGGGCACAGATACGCAGTATTTT
- | TRBJ1-5 | TRBV5-6 | - | CASSRGGTAHYSNQPQHF | TGTGCCAGCAGCAGGGGAGGGACCGCCCATTATAGCAATCAGCCCCAGCATTTT
few | TRBJ2-3 | TRBV10-3 | TRBD1 | CAISESTRGDTQYF | TGTGCCATCAGTGAGTCGACCAGGGGGGATACGCAGTATTTT
- | TRBJ2-1 | TRBV30 | TRBD2 | CAWSGGSSNEQFF | TGTGCCTGGAGTGGCGGGAGTTCGAATGAGCAGTTCTTC
few | TRBJ2-5 | TRBV7-9 | - | CASSPGRMGETQYF | TGTGCCAGCAGCCCGGGACGGATGGGAGAGACCCAGTACTTC
- | TRBJ2-1 | TRBV20-1 | TRBD2 | CSAPGTSGIEQFF | TGCAGTGCTCCCGGGACTAGCGGGATTGAGCAGTTCTTC
many | TRBJ1-1 | TRBV7-2 | - | CASSHYTNTEAFF | TGTGCCAGCAGCCACTATACGAACACTGAAGCTTTCTTT
few | TRBJ1-3 | TRBV7-9 | TRBD1 | CASSRTGDGNTIYF | TGTGCCAGCAGCCGGACAGGGGACGGAAACACCATATATTTT
many | TRBJ2-1 | TRBV20-1 | - | CSAASRGDEQFF | TGCAGTGCAGCGTCCAGGGGCGATGAGCAGTTCTTC
few | TRBJ1-4 | TRBV3-1 | - | CASSRDRYGEKLFF | TGTGCCAGCAGCCGAGACAGATATGGTGAAAAACTGTTTTTT
medium-sized | TRBJ2-4 | TRBV20-1 | TRBD2 | CSARDLGTNKNIQYF | TGCAGTGCTAGAGATCTGGGGACTAACAAAAACATTCAGTACTTC
- | TRBJ2-5 | TRBV28 | - | CASSPTQETQYF | TGTGCCAGCAGTCCAACGCAAGAGACCCAGTACTTC
few | TRBJ1-1 | TRBV3-1 | - | CASSQGAEYTEAFF | TGTGCCAGCAGCCAAGGGGCAGAATACACTGAAGCTTTCTTT
few | TRBJ1-1 | TRBV20-1 | - | CSAPAQFAEAFF | TGCAGTGCCCCCGCCCAATTCGCTGAAGCTTTCTTT
- | TRBJ1-2 | TRBV9 | - | CASSAVVGRTNYGYTF | TGTGCCAGCAGCGCCGTCGTGGGCAGAACTAACTATGGCTACACCTTC
many | TRBJ2-2 | TRBV11-2 | - | CASSPDGNTGELFF | TGTGCCAGCAGCCCGGATGGTAACACCGGGGAGCTGTTTTTT
- | TRBJ2-5 | TRBV7-9 | - | CASSPRPRGETQYF | TGTGCCAGCAGCCCAAGACCTCGGGGGGAGACCCAGTACTTC
- | TRBJ2-5 | TRBV20-1 | - | CSASSLAFIQETQYF | TGCAGTGCTAGTAGTTTGGCCTTCATACAAGAGACCCAGTACTTC
many | TRBJ2-1 | TRBV20-1 | - | CSPRAYNEQFF | TGCAGTCCGCGGGCTTACAATGAGCAGTTCTTC
few | TRBJ2-5 | TRBV9 | - | CASSVEGTDSSRHF | TGTGCCAGCAGCGTAGAAGGGACCGACTCCTCTAGGCACTTC
- | TRBJ2-3 | TRBV7-8 | TRBD1 | CASSQQGARADTQYF | TGTGCCAGCAGCCAACAGGGGGCTAGGGCAGATACGCAGTATTTT
- | TRBJ1-2 | TRBV3-1 | - | CASSQVESPGPTNGYTF | TGTGCCAGCAGCCAAGTTGAGAGTCCGGGTCCCACTAATGGCTACACCTTC
- | TRBJ1-1 | TRBV20-1 | - | CSASASSGTEAFF | TGCAGTGCTAGCGCGTCTTCGGGCACTGAAGCTTTCTTT
- | TRBJ2-5 | TRBV28 | TRBD2 | CASSFLAGEVSAQYF | TGTGCCAGCAGTTTTCTAGCGGGGGAGGTCTCGGCCCAGTACTTC